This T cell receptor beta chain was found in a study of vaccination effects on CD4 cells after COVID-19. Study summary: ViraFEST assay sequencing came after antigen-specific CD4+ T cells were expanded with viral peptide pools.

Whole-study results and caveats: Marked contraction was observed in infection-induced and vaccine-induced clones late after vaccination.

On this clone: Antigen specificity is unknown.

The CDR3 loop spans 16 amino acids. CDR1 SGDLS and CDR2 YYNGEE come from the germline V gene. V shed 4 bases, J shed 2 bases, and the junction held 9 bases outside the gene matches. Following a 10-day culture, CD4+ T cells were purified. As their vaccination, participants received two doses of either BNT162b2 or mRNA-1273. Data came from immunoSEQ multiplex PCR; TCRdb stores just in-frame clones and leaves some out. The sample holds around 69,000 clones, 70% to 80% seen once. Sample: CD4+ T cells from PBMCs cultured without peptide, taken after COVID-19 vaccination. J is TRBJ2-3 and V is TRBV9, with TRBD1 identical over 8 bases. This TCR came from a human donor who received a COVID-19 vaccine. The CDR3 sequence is CASSSTWDRLTDTQYF. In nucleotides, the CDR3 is TGTGCCAGCAGCTCGACTTGGGACAGGCTCACAGATACGCAGTATTTT.